This TCR beta chain was retrieved from a study of T cell repertoires in cytomegalovirus infection (dated by TCRdb to the late 2010s). Concerning the study at large: Recently identified HLA-C-restricted CMV epitopes, whose presentation resists viral immunomodulation, were targeted by peptide stimulations together with well-studied HLA-B-restricted epitopes. The HLA type of each donor mattered for the analysis, because public TCR beta signatures pointed to carriage of CMV infection along with the matching HLA type. Broad study findings and their caveats: The ex vivo response was dominated by HLA-C-restricted CMV-specific TCR beta clonotypes, and the single most frequent clonotype in two of eight donors was supplied by these HLA-C-restricted clonotypes. In both this cohort and an independent cohort of several hundred donors, the cumulative frequency of public TCR beta family members distinguished carriers of CMV infection plus the relevant HLA type.

The treatment or condition label for this specimen denotes: in vitro stimulation with specific CMV peptide epitopes to enrich CMV-specific T cells. Sequenced using an Illumina HiSeq 1500. The public reads were quality trimmed at Q25 with fastp and then assembled into clones with MiXCR by TCRdb, keeping productive beta chains. Each record represents a unique CDR3 protein, reported with the most common genes and DNA among its rows. The sample data list under 350,000 distinct CDR3 sequences, and roughly a fifth of these were observed just once. Roughly a fifth of the sample is in the top ten clones. Of note for this clonotype: The target of this receptor is not known. No base-level quality is on record; no much larger clone is a single base apart.

Ends trimmed: V by 5 bases, J by 7 bases; bases unmatched to a gene: 11. The germline V gene supplies CDR1 SGHAT and CDR2 FQNNGV. The CDR3, from cysteine to phenylalanine, totals 17 residues. The retained sequence is limited to the CDR3, 51 bases, with the frame set at the first base. The chain employs TRBV11-2 and TRBJ2-1, with TRBD2 matching 13 junction bases. Sequences were derived from cultured PBMCs, sampled from culture after CMV antigen stimulation. This receptor was taken from a human donor in good health (CMV status not recorded). Some clones in this sample may be carry-over from other donors' samples. The CDR3 protein sequence reads: CASSLLAGGPGRNEQFF. The DNA sequence is TGTGCCAGCAGCCTACTAGCGGGAGGGCCGGGGAGGAATGAGCAGTTCTTC. Extended through the reference TRBV11-2 and TRBJ2-1 proteins, this CDR3 yields the full variable domain: EAGVAQSPRYKIIEKRQSVAFWCNPISGHATLYWYQQILGQGPKLLIQFQNNGVVDDSQLPKDRFSAERLKGVDSTLKIQPAKLEDSAVYLCASSLLAGGPGRNEQFFGPGTRLTVL.